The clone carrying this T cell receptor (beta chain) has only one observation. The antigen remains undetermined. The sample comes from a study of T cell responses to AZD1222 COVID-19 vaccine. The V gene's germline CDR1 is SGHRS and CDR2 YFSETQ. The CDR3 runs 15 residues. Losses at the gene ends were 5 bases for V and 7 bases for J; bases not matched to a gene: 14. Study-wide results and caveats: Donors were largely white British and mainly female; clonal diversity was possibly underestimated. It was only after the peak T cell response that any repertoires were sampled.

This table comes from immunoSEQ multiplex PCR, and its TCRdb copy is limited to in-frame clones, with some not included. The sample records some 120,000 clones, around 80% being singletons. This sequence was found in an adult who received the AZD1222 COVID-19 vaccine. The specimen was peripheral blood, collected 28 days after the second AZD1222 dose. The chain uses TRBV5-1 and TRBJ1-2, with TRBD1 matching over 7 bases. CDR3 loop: CASREQGIGYRGYTF. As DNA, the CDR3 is TGCGCCAGCAGGGAACAGGGGATAGGATATCGTGGCTACACCTTC.